This is a list of T cell receptor beta chains from one sample in a study of T cells in Graves' hyperthyroidism and ophthalmopathy. TCRdb called the multiplex PCR reads again in MiXCR, with one record for every CDR3 protein. The repertoire holds hundreds of thousands of distinct CDR3 sequences, with 12% to 15% as singletons. Sequencing input: blood. These receptors were obtained from a young woman with Graves' hyperthyroidism. Both conserved end residues are part of each CDR3. A D gene is named only where the DNA matches it firmly. For some rows the clone size is stated as once, few or many, or as a class when expanded; others skip it.

CDR3nt,CDR3aa,j_gene,d_gene,abundance,v_gene
TGTGCCAGTAGTATGCCCTCCTCCGCTAACTATGGCTACACCTTC,CASSMPSSANYGYTF,TRBJ1-2,.,.,TRBV19
TGTGCCAGCAGTTTGATTTGGTCGTTGGCTGGGGGAACTGAAGCTTTCTTT,CASSLIWSLAGGTEAFF,TRBJ1-1,.,many,TRBV27
TGTGCCTCCGCCCAAACAGATACGCAGTATTTT,CASAQTDTQYF,TRBJ2-3,.,few,TRBV11-2
TGTGCCACCAGCTTAGAGTTGGCAGCCTCCTACGAGCAGTACTTC,CATSLELAASYEQYF,TRBJ2-7,.,many,TRBV15
TGTGCCAGCAGCTTAGCCGGGAGAGCAGCTTTCTTT,CASSLAGRAAFF,TRBJ1-1,.,.,TRBV7-9
TGCAGTGCCCAGGCCCCAGGAGGAAATAATGAAAAACTGTTTTTT,CSAQAPGGNNEKLFF,TRBJ1-4,.,.,TRBV20-1
TGTGCCAGCAGCTTAAGGGGGGCCGGGACAGGAGCCTACGAGCAGTACTTC,CASSLRGAGTGAYEQYF,TRBJ2-7,TRBD1,many,TRBV11-2
TGTGCCAGCAGTCAGGGACTAGCGGGAGTGCTCCCCTTCAATGAGCAGTTCTTC,CASSQGLAGVLPFNEQFF,TRBJ2-1,TRBD2,few,TRBV12-3/TRBV12-4
TGTGCCAGCTCACCTTCCGGACAGGCGTTCTATGGCTACACCTTC,CASSPSGQAFYGYTF,TRBJ1-2,TRBD1,many,TRBV18
TGCAGTGCTAGTTACGCAGGGCTGGGGGCCACAGATACGCAGTATTTT,CSASYAGLGATDTQYF,TRBJ2-3,.,few,TRBV20-1
TGTGCCAGCACGGGCAGCATTGCCGGGGAGCTGTTTTTT,CASTGSIAGELFF,TRBJ2-2,.,many,TRBV28
TGCAGTGCTACGCGGGACGTCCGAAGTTACTACAATGAGCAGTTCTTC,CSATRDVRSYYNEQFF,TRBJ2-1,.,.,TRBV20-1
TGTGCCAGCAGTGAAGAGGGGGCCTACTACGAGCAGTACTTC,CASSEEGAYYEQYF,TRBJ2-7,TRBD1,many,TRBV6-1
TGTGCCAGTTGGAGATTACCTAACAATGAGCAGTTCTTC,CASWRLPNNEQFF,TRBJ2-1,.,many,TRBV7-8
TGTGCCAGCAGCCCCAACCACATAGCGGGAGAGGGCCGCAATGAGCAGTTCTTC,CASSPNHIAGEGRNEQFF,TRBJ2-1,TRBD2,few,TRBV7-4
TGTGCCAGCTCGGCAGACAGGGGGCTAAGTTACGAGCAGTACTTC,CASSADRGLSYEQYF,TRBJ2-7,TRBD1,many,TRBV18
TGTGCCAGCAGCGGGTTTATGAACACTGAAGCTTTCTTT,CASSGFMNTEAFF,TRBJ1-1,.,.,TRBV9
TGTGCCAGCAGCCACGGGTACAATTCACCCCTCCACTTT,CASSHGYNSPLHF,TRBJ1-6,.,.,TRBV7-3
TGTGCCAGCAGAACACAGAGCTCCTACAATGAGCAGTTCTTC,CASRTQSSYNEQFF,TRBJ2-1,.,many,TRBV27
TGTGCCAGCAAGGTCGGGACAGCTGGAAACACCATATATTTT,CASKVGTAGNTIYF,TRBJ1-3,TRBD1,.,TRBV6-1
TGTGCCAGCAGTTTATCCCCCTGGGGGACAGGGGGGTTTGGTGGAAACACCATATATTTT,CASSLSPWGTGGFGGNTIYF,TRBJ1-3,TRBD1,many,TRBV27
TGTGCCAGCAGTGTAGGAAGCTCTGGAAACACCATATATTTT,CASSVGSSGNTIYF,TRBJ1-3,.,.,TRBV2
TGTGCCAGCGGTCTAGCGGGAGGGCCGAGGGAGACCCAGTACTTC,CASGLAGGPRETQYF,TRBJ2-5,TRBD2,few,TRBV7-2
TGTGCCAGCAGTGAATTAGGGGCGGAACTCGCAGGTGAAAAACTGTTTTTT,CASSELGAELAGEKLFF,TRBJ1-4,.,few,TRBV2
TGTGCCAGCAGCGTAACCCCAGGGACTAGCGGGAGCACAGATACGCAGTATTTT,CASSVTPGTSGSTDTQYF,TRBJ2-3,TRBD2,.,TRBV9
TGTGCCAGCAGCCTTCGGACTAGCGGACAGCAGTACTTC,CASSLRTSGQQYF,TRBJ2-7,TRBD2,many,TRBV9
TGTGCCAGCAGCGACAGCTCCTATAATTCACCCCTCCACTTT,CASSDSSYNSPLHF,TRBJ1-6,.,many,TRBV11-2